This record looks at one T cell receptor beta chain sequence and its context. The sample holds a few counts of this clonotype. Its antigen is currently not known. No base qualities exist here, and no much larger clone lies one base off it. The data originate from a study of T cell repertoires in cytomegalovirus infection (dated by TCRdb to about 2019). Study-wide context: The HLA type of each donor mattered for the analysis, because public TCR beta signatures pointed to carriage of CMV infection along with the matching HLA type. General findings and caveats noted by the study authors: The ex vivo response was dominated by HLA-C-restricted CMV-specific TCR beta clonotypes, which also provided the single most frequent clonotype in two of eight donors. Cumulative frequency of public TCR beta family members discriminated carriers of CMV infection plus the relevant HLA type in this cohort and an independent 352-donor cohort.

Sequencing instrument: Illumina HiSeq 1500. The public reads were run again by TCRdb, first through fastp at Q25 and then through MiXCR, and only productive beta chains were kept. Each CDR3 protein gets just one entry, which takes the most common genes and DNA from the rows behind it. This sample is represented by 150,000 to 200,000 distinct CDR3 sequences; 13% to 15% of them were singletons. The ten top clones hold over 25% of the sample. CDR1 and CDR2 (MGHDK, SYGVNS) derive from the germline V gene. From its cysteine to its phenylalanine, the CDR3 spans 15 amino acids. The kept DNA is CDR3 alone, 45 bases in frame from the first base. V is pruned by 6 bases and J by 8 bases, leaving 12 bases of the junction without a gene match.

Sequencing was done on a sample of PBMCs. This chain joins TRBV25-1 to TRBJ2-1, with TRBD1 identical over 8 junction bases. The receptor's source is a human donor in good health (CMV status not recorded). Some clones in this sample may be carry-over from other donors' samples. For the CDR3, the sequence is CASRRRGTGIDEQFF. The DNA sequence is as follows: TGTGCCAGCAGGAGAAGGGGGACAGGTATCGATGAGCAGTTCTTC.